This passage covers 30 T cell receptor beta chains from one sample sequenced in a study of cytomegalovirus exposure and HLA in healthy donors. With 60 Vbeta and 13 Jbeta primers, the PCR was carried out. Sequencing used immunoSEQ multiplex PCR; TCRdb keeps in-frame clones, though not all of them. Among tens of thousands of clones listed, 82% were seen once. The sequenced material came from PBMCs. These TCRs come from a man in his fifties or sixties in good health and CMV-seronegative.

This rearrangement joins TRBV7-6 to TRBJ2-5; TRBD2 might be the D (5 bases). The J call is doubtful: the DNA matches TRBJ2-7 better. Looked up from germline, CDR1 is SGHVS and CDR2 is FNYEAQ. This CDR3 has 14 residues. Written as DNA, the CDR3 is TGTGCCAGCAGCTTAAGCGAGGGAACCTACGAGCAGTACTTC. Residues: CASSLSEGTYEQYF.

The chain is built from TRBV9 and TRBJ2-1, with TRBD2 matching 7 bases. Trimming removed 4 bases from V and 9 bases from J; junction bases left unmatched: 13. Germline V lookup: CDR1 SGDLS, CDR2 YYNGEE. The CDR3 extends over 15 amino acids. In nucleotides, the CDR3 is TGTGCCAGCAGCCCGGACGGGAGGATGATAAGTGAGCAGTTCTTC. It yields the protein CASSPDGRMISEQFF.

The chain combines TRBV15 with TRBJ1-5; TRBD1 is a possible D gene (5 bases). Trimming pared 1 base from V and 2 bases from J, leaving 6 bases between. Looked up from germline, CDR1 is LNHNV and CDR2 is YYDKDF (reference sequence). The CDR3 totals 14 residues. The CDR3, as DNA: TGTGCCACCAGCAGAGGCAGGGGCAATCAGCCCCAGCATTTT. It codes for CATSRGRGNQPQHF.

Ten or more counts support this clone. The chain carries TRBV7-3 and TRBJ2-1; 12 bases are shared with TRBD2. V shed 5 bases and J 7 bases; nucleotides not matched to a gene: 6. Germline-derived CDR1 and CDR2 are SGHTA and FQGTGA. The length of the CDR3 is 15 residues. The CDR3 region is CASSISGTSGNEQFF. The CDR3 nucleotides are TGTGCCAGCAGCATCTCCGGGACTAGCGGGAATGAGCAGTTCTTC.

This clone was found once. The rearrangement links TRBV10-1 to TRBJ2-2; D may be TRBD1 (6 bases). This CDR3 comprises 15 residues. Trimming took off 2 bases at V and 4 bases at J, with 11 bases between the two ends. The germline gives CDR1 WNHNN, CDR2 SYGVQD (reference sequence). CDR3 DNA: TGCGCCAGCAGTGAGACCCAGGGGATCACCGGGGAGCTGTTTTTT. The encoded protein is CASSETQGITGELFF.

The chain joins TRBV7-2 to TRBJ2-1, with 7 positions matching TRBD2. The length of the CDR3 is 15 residues. Trimming took 2 bases from V and 2 from J; bases not matched to a gene: 3. The germline gives CDR1 SGHTA, CDR2 FQGNSA. For the CDR3, the DNA is TGTGCCAGCAGCTTAAACAGCGGGGCCTACAATGAGCAGTTCTTC. It specifies CASSLNSGAYNEQFF.

The chain links TRBV9 to TRBJ1-6; D ambiguous. V was trimmed by 7 bases and J by 9 bases, leaving 14 bases between them. The CDR3 runs 13 residues. Germline V lookup: CDR1 SGDLS, CDR2 YYNGEE. CDR3: CASGAGNSSPLHF. The CDR3 coding sequence is TGTGCCAGCGGCGCGGGGAATAGTTCACCCCTCCACTTT.

This chain uses TRBV5-1 with TRBJ2-7, with a weak D call TRBD1 (6 bases). The CDR3 consists of 13 residues. Germline values: CDR1 SGHRS, CDR2 YFSETQ. V lost 0 bases and J lost 3, with 7 bases in between. The CDR3 sequence is CASSLGQDYEQYF. CDR3 nucleotide sequence: TGCGCCAGCAGCTTGGGACAGGACTACGAGCAGTACTTC.

The chain employs TRBV28 and TRBJ1-2; 8 bases map to TRBD1. The CDR3 consists of 15 residues. V gave up 6 bases and J gave up 8 bases; unmatched junction bases: 14. Germline V lookup: CDR1 MDHEN, CDR2 SYDVKM. The CDR3, as DNA: TGTGCCAGCAGCTCAAGAAGGACAGGGAAGGAAGGCTACACCTTC. Translation: CASSSRRTGKEGYTF.

This clone was seen a few times. The chain recombines TRBV6-4 with TRBJ1-1, with unresolved D. CDR1 is MRHNA and CDR2 is SNTAGT in the germline V gene. Between the trimmed V and J ends, which lost 0 bases and 7 bases, there was a span of 15 bases. The CDR3 runs 15 residues. CDR3: CASSDSMPGAGEAFF. The CDR3, as DNA: TGTGCCAGCAGTGACTCGATGCCAGGTGCGGGTGAAGCTTTCTTT.

The chain joins TRBV25-1 to TRBJ2-2, with TRBD1 matching over 8 bases. Germline V gives CDR1 MGHDK, CDR2 SYGVNS. The CDR3 contains 15 residues. J was trimmed by 4 bases and V by 4 bases; bases with no gene match: 5. The CDR3 protein is CASSGQGISTGELFF. CDR3 coding DNA: TGTGCCAGCAGTGGACAGGGGATCAGCACCGGGGAGCTGTTTTTT.

The gene calls are TRBV10-3 and TRBJ2-7; 10 bases are shared with TRBD2. The trim removed 3 bases at V and 2 bases at J, leaving 16 bases unmatched. Per the germline V gene, CDR1 is ENHRY and CDR2 is SYGVKD. The CDR3 has 19 amino acids. The CDR3 DNA follows: TGTGCCATCAGTGATAGGACAGGGACCAGCGGGAGGGGTCCCTACGAGCAGTACTTC. This gives the protein CAISDRTGTSGRGPYEQYF.

This clone was counted only a few times. The rearrangement links TRBV5-3 to TRBJ1-1; D unresolved. TRBV5-3 has ORF status, its function being uncertain. The CDR3 totals 11 residues. V dropped 1 base and J dropped 10 bases, with 8 bases sitting between them. CDR3 nucleotides: TGTGCCAGAAGCTTGTTCCCAGGAGCTTTCTTT. Protein: CARSLFPGAFF.

The rearrangement links TRBV9 to TRBJ1-4; 9 nucleotides agree with TRBD1. V was clipped by 7 bases and J by 4 bases; unmatched bases: 8. The V gene's germline CDR1 is SGDLS and CDR2 YYNGEE. CDR3 size: 15 residues. CDR3 loop: CASGPTGGVNEKLFF. CDR3 bases: TGTGCCAGCGGGCCCACAGGGGGCGTTAATGAAAAACTGTTTTTT.

This chain connects TRBV9 to TRBJ2-5, with TRBD1 identical over 7 bases. With 4 bases clipped from V and 2 bases from J, the junction kept 5 bases outside the gene matches. The CDR3 has 14 amino acids. Germline V lookup: CDR1 SGDLS, CDR2 YYNGEE. The CDR3 loop reads CASSPQTGQETQYF. The CDR3 DNA follows: TGTGCCAGCAGCCCCCAGACAGGGCAAGAGACCCAGTACTTC.

In regard to this clone: This specimen includes other DNA sequences encoding the same CDR3. The chain recombines TRBV9 with TRBJ2-7; 9 positions match TRBD1. After removal of 3 bases from V and 0 bases from J, the junction contained 1 base not matched to a gene. The CDR3 has 14 amino acids. In germline, CDR1 is SGDLS, CDR2 YYNGEE. The CDR3 bases are TGTGCCAGCAGCGCGACAGGGGGCTCCTACGAGCAGTACTTC. Its translation is CASSATGGSYEQYF.

This clone was detected only a few times. The V and J genes are TRBV9 and TRBJ2-5; no clear D gene. The CDR3 is 13 amino acids. Germline V gene sequence: CDR1 SGDLS, CDR2 YYNGEE. Trimming cost V 0 bases and J 3 bases, with 6 bases left between them. For the CDR3, the DNA is TGTGCCAGCAGCGTAGAACAGAAAGAGACCCAGTACTTC. The encoded protein is CASSVEQKETQYF.

This clone was seen once. V usage is TRBV11-3 and J usage is TRBJ2-7, with D maybe TRBD2 (5 bases). From germline, CDR1 is SGHNT and CDR2 YENEEA. The CDR3 contains 16 residues. The V end was cut by 5 bases, the J end by 0 bases, with 17 bases between. Here the CDR3 reads CASSPRPGSPSYEQYF. The CDR3 region has the DNA TGTGCCAGCAGCCCTAGGCCGGGATCCCCCTCCTACGAGCAGTACTTC.

The V and J genes are TRBV7-4 and TRBJ2-7; TRBD1 might be the D (6 bases). V was shortened by 4 bases and J by 2 bases, with 15 bases between the two germline ends. The CDR3 is 15 residues long. In germline, CDR1 is SGHVT, CDR2 SQSDAQ. CDR3 DNA sequence: TGTGCCAGCAGCTCCCGAACAGGGCCCCCCTACGAGCAGTACTTC. As protein: CASSSRTGPPYEQYF.

The J gene is TRBJ1-1, the V gene TRBV30; D is possibly TRBD1 (5 bases). Looked up from germline, CDR1 is GTSNPN and CDR2 is SVGIG (reference sequence). The CDR3 spans 15 residues. Trimming cost V 0 bases and J 5 bases, with 16 bases left between them. The CDR3 DNA sequence: TGTGCCTGGAGTGTTTTCGGGGGATCGGGAACTGAAGCTTTCTTT. Translating it yields CAWSVFGGSGTEAFF.

The chain couples TRBV5-1 to TRBJ2-1; D may be TRBD2 (5 bases). The CDR3 has 14 amino acids. Germline CDR1 and CDR2: SGHRS and YFSETQ. V was shortened by 4 bases and J by 4 bases, with 12 bases between the two germline ends. As DNA, the CDR3 is TGCGCCAGCAGCCCGTTAGCGATGTACAATGAGCAGTTCTTC. This translates into CASSPLAMYNEQFF.

The CDR3 is CASSYIPGNTIYF. The CDR3 region has the DNA TGTGCCAGCAGCTACATCCCTGGAAACACCATATATTTT. V usage is TRBV7-8 and J usage is TRBJ1-3; no clear D. This CDR3 is 13 amino acids long. CDR1 is SGHVS, CDR2 FQNEAQ, per germline. Trimming removed 4 bases at V and 2 bases at J, with 6 bases between.

The chain recombines TRBV6-1 with TRBJ1-5; TRBD1 is a possible D gene (5 bases). Germline CDR1 and CDR2: MNHNS and SASEGT. The CDR3 consists of 14 residues. Between the trimmed V and J ends, which lost 3 bases and 4 bases, there was a span of 10 bases. The CDR3 here is CASSERQGNQPQHF. The CDR3 DNA is TGTGCCAGCAGTGAGAGGCAGGGAAATCAGCCCCAGCATTTT.

The chain carries TRBV27 and TRBJ2-7; 9 nucleotides align to TRBD2. In germline, CDR1 is MNHEY, CDR2 SMNVEV (reference sequence). Losses at the gene ends were 6 bases for V and 6 bases for J; bases not matched to a gene: 6. The CDR3 runs 13 residues. CDR3 nucleotides: TGTGCCAGCAGACCCGCGGGGGGGTCCGAGCAGTACTTC. Protein product: CASRPAGGSEQYF.

V gene TRBV28 combines with J gene TRBJ2-5; 7 bases align to TRBD1. This CDR3 comprises 17 residues. The V gene end was trimmed by 3 bases and the J gene end by 5 bases; junction bases not matched to a gene: 15. The germline CDR1 and CDR2 sequences are MDHEN and SYDVKM. CDR3 DNA: TGTGCCAGCAGTTTGGGTCGGACAGGCCCTGATTTGGAGACCCAGTACTTC. Translated: CASSLGRTGPDLETQYF.

Concerning this clone itself: One end of the junction is discordant with germline, which a read error may explain. The V and J genes are TRBV7-9 and TRBJ2-5, with 14 bases aligning to TRBD2. CDR1 and CDR2 from the germline V gene are SEHNR and FQNEAQ (reference sequence). The CDR3 has 17 amino acids. This chain's CDR3 is CSSSQYPGLAGVETQYF. DNA of the CDR3: TGTTCCAGCAGCCAGTATCCGGGACTAGCGGGAGTGGAGACCCAGTACTTC. Based on the CDR3 plus reference TRBV7-9 and TRBJ2-5, the full variable domain is DTGVSQNPRHKITKRGQNVTFRCDPISEHNRLYWYRQTLGQGPEFLTYFQNEAQLEKSRLLSDRFSAERPKGSFSTLEIQRTEQGDSAMYLCSSSQYPGLAGVETQYFGPGTRLLVL.

The rearrangement links TRBV5-4 to TRBJ2-5; 7 bases fit TRBD1. The germline CDR1 and CDR2 sequences are SGHNT and YYREEE (reference sequence). CDR3 length: 14 residues. With 5 bases clipped from V and 5 bases from J, the junction kept 9 bases outside the gene matches. CDR3 in amino acids: CASSIGTEVETQYF. The DNA for the CDR3 is TGTGCCAGCAGTATCGGGACAGAGGTGGAGACCCAGTACTTC.

The CDR3 nucleotides are TGCGCCAGCAGCACAGAACAGACGGGGACTGAAGCTTTCTTT. It codes for CASSTEQTGTEAFF. The V call is TRBV5-1, the J call TRBJ1-1, with D unresolved. The CDR3 spans 14 residues. V was pared by 4 bases and J by 5 bases, with 15 bases between. Germline assignment: CDR1 SGHRS and CDR2 YFSETQ.

V and J are TRBV18 and TRBJ2-7; 7 bases agree with TRBD2. This CDR3 region has 17 residues. V dropped 3 bases and J dropped 3; count of bases not matched to a gene: 14. Germline-derived CDR1 and CDR2 are KGHSH and LQKENI. CDR3 region: CASSPRAKAGILYEQYF. CDR3 in DNA: TGTGCCAGCTCACCTAGAGCGAAAGCGGGGATCCTCTACGAGCAGTACTTC.

V gene TRBV28 combines with J gene TRBJ2-3; 7 positions match TRBD2. The CDR3 is 15 amino acids. The germline CDR1 and CDR2 sequences are MDHEN and SYDVKM. V lost 1 base and J lost 4; bases outside the gene matches: 5. The CDR3 DNA reads as TGTGCCAGCAGTTTATCTGGCGGGAGCGCAGATACGCAGTATTTT. Protein product: CASSLSGGSADTQYF.